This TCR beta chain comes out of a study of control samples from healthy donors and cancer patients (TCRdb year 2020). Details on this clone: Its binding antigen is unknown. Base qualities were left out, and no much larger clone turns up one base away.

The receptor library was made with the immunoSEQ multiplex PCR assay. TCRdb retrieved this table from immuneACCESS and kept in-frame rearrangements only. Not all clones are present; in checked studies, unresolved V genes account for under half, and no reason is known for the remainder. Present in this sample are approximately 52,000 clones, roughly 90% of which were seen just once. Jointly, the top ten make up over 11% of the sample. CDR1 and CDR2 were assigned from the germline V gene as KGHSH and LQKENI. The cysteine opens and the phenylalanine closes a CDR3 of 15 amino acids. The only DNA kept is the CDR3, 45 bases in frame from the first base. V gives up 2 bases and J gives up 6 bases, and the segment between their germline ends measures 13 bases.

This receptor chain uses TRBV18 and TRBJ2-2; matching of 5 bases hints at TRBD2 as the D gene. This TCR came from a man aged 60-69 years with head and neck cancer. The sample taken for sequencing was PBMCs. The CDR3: CASSPRTGGSGELFF. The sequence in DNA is TGTGCCAGCTCACCAAGGACCGGAGGATCCGGGGAGCTGTTTTTT.